These 16 T cell receptor beta chains were sequenced from one sample in a study of T cell repertoires in cytomegalovirus infection. No cognate antigen is known for these TCRs. TCRdb fed the reads into MiXCR, producing one record per CDR3 protein. The sample has approximately 310,000 distinct CDR3 sequences, approximately 25% seen once. This specimen was cultured PBMCs, taken from culture after CMV antigen stimulation. The receptors shown here come from a human donor in good health (CMV status not recorded). Some clones in this sample may be carry-over from other donors' samples.

The V and J genes are TRBV7-2 and TRBJ2-1; 7 bases fit TRBD2. CDR3 length: 13 residues. J lost 11 bases, V lost 5 bases, and 9 bases had no gene match. Looked up from germline, CDR1 is SGHTA and CDR2 is FQGNSA. Here the CDR3 DNA reads TGTGCCAGCAGCCCGGGACTACCTAGGCAGCAGTTCTTC. It is translated as CASSPGLPRQQFF.

The sample holds many counts of this clonotype. V is TRBV7-2 and J is TRBJ2-3; 8 nucleotides line up with TRBD2. The trim removed 1 base at V and 0 bases at J, leaving 3 bases unmatched. The CDR3 has 16 amino acids. Per the germline V gene, CDR1 is SGHTA and CDR2 is FQGNSA. The CDR3 reads CASSLVSGTSTDTQYF. The DNA for the CDR3 is TGTGCCAGCAGCTTAGTTAGCGGGACGAGCACAGATACGCAGTATTTT. Complete variable domain (other parts from reference TRBV7-2 and TRBJ2-3): GAGVSQSPSNKVTEKGKDVELRCDPISGHTALYWYRQSLGQGLEFLIYFQGNSAPDKSGLPSDRFSAERTGGSVSTLTIQRTQQEDSAVYLCASSLVSGTSTDTQYFGPGTRLTVL.

This rearrangement joins TRBV6-1 to TRBJ2-3; D is unclear. Trimming shortened V by 5 bases and J by 6 bases, and 9 bases separated the two germline ends. The germline gives CDR1 MNHNS, CDR2 SASEGT. The CDR3 has 12 amino acids. In nucleotides, the CDR3 is TGTGCCAGCAGTCCCGGTGCTGATACGCAGTATTTT. Amino acids: CASSPGADTQYF.

This clonotype occurred a few times. V gene TRBV6-6 combines with J gene TRBJ2-1; D gene ambiguous. This CDR3 has 14 residues. The germline V gene encodes CDR1 MNHNY and CDR2 SVGAGI (reference sequence). V was trimmed by 2 bases and J by 6 bases, leaving 11 bases between them. CDR3 sequence: CASSYGFPGNEQFF. CDR3 nucleotide sequence: TGTGCCAGCAGTTACGGGTTCCCCGGCAATGAGCAGTTCTTC.

The chain couples TRBV6-6 to TRBJ2-3; a weak D match, TRBD1 (6 bases). This CDR3 contains 12 residues. Trimming stripped 7 bases from V and 4 bases from J, with 9 bases between. Germline V gene sequence: CDR1 MNHNY, CDR2 SVGAGI (reference sequence). This chain's CDR3 is CASNPGADTQYF. CDR3 DNA sequence: TGTGCCAGCAACCCAGGGGCAGATACGCAGTATTTT.

A few counts support this clonotype. V is TRBV4-1 and J is TRBJ1-2; D uncertain. Germline V gene data show CDR1 as MGHRA and CDR2 as YSYEKL. This CDR3 has 15 amino acids. Trimming cost V 0 bases and J 5 bases, with 13 bases left between them. The CDR3 spells CASSQDLNVWYGYTF. In DNA, the CDR3 is TGCGCCAGCAGCCAAGATCTCAACGTCTGGTATGGCTACACCTTC.

The chain combines TRBV7-4 with TRBJ1-5; D is ambiguous. V lost 3 bases, J lost 8 bases, and 8 bases lay in between. The CDR3 runs to 12 residues. Germline V CDR1 and CDR2: SGHVT, SQSDAQ. The CDR3 DNA reads TGTGCCAGCAGCTTGTTACAAGAGCCCCAGCATTTT. This gives the protein CASSLLQEPQHF.

This clonotype was observed a single time. The chain links TRBV4-2 to TRBJ1-5; 8 bases line up with TRBD1. CDR1 LGHNA and CDR2 YNFKEQ come from the germline V gene. Trimming at V came to 1 base and at J to 1 base, leaving 6 bases not matched to a gene. There are 17 residues in the CDR3. The CDR3 nucleotides read TGTGCCAGCAGCCAAGGCAGGGGGCTAGGGAGCAATCAGCCCCAGCATTTT. Translation gives CASSQGRGLGSNQPQHF.

This clonotype was recorded many times. This sequence joins TRBV28 and TRBJ1-2, with 9 bases matching TRBD1. This CDR3 is 15 amino acids long. The V segment lost 8 bases and the J segment 3 bases; nucleotides outside the gene matches: 10. Germline V gene sequence: CDR1 MDHEN, CDR2 SYDVKM. As DNA, the CDR3 is TGTGCCAGCCTAAGGCGCGACAGGGGGGACTATGGCTACACCTTC. This sequence encodes CASLRRDRGDYGYTF.

The V call is TRBV6-2 or TRBV6-3, the J call TRBJ2-3; the match to TRBD2 covers 7 bases. V trimming: 2 bases; J trimming: 1 base; junction bases outside the gene matches: 12. From germline, CDR1 is MNHEY and CDR2 SVGEGT. The CDR3 totals 18 residues. The CDR3 here is CASSYALAVRYGTDTQYF. The CDR3 DNA follows: TGTGCCAGCAGTTACGCCCTAGCGGTGCGTTACGGCACAGATACGCAGTATTTT.

V is TRBV28 and J is TRBJ2-1, with 12 bases matching TRBD2. The CDR3 spans 16 residues. Losses at the gene ends were 1 base for V and 13 bases for J; bases not matched to a gene: 11. Per germline, CDR1 MDHEN and CDR2 SYDVKM. The CDR3 region has the DNA TGTGCCAGCAGTTTATCGCGGGCTAGCGGGAGGGCGGGACAGTTCTTC. Protein product: CASSLSRASGRAGQFF.

This clonotype has a handful of counts. V and J are TRBV19 and TRBJ1-5; D ambiguous. The germline CDR1 and CDR2 sequences are LNHDA and SQIVND (reference sequence). Trimming took off 2 bases at V and 5 bases at J, with 7 bases between the two ends. CDR3 length: 13 amino acids. Here the CDR3 DNA reads TGTGCCAGTAGTATAAGTTTGGATCAGCCCCAGCATTTT. As protein: CASSISLDQPQHF.

The rearrangement uses TRBV29-1 and TRBJ1-2; 9 bases are shared with TRBD1. V gave up 3 bases and J gave up 3 bases; unmatched junction bases: 8. The CDR3 consists of 15 residues. Germline V gene lookup returns CDR1 SQVTM and CDR2 ANQGSEA. Here the CDR3 reads CSVDLGQGRDYGYTF. DNA for the CDR3: TGCAGCGTTGACCTGGGACAGGGTAGGGACTATGGCTACACCTTC.

This chain joins TRBV7-6 and TRBJ2-1, with D maybe TRBD2 (6 bases). The CDR3 contains 13 residues. Trimming removed 5 bases at V and 8 bases at J, with 13 bases between. Per the germline V gene, CDR1 is SGHVS and CDR2 is FNYEAQ. CDR3 in DNA: TGTGCCAGCAGCCATCGGTCGGGGGATGAGCAGTTCTTC. Protein product: CASSHRSGDEQFF.

The chain has TRBV27 and TRBJ1-6, with D unresolved. The CDR3 is 18 residues long. Trimming shortened V by 4 bases and J by 0 bases, and 16 bases separated the two germline ends. Germline assignment: CDR1 MNHEY and CDR2 SMNVEV (reference sequence). CDR3 nucleotide sequence: TGTGCCAGCAGTTCGCGGACGCTGTTGGACTCCTATAATTCACCCCTCCACTTT. It encodes CASSSRTLLDSYNSPLHF.

This clonotype was detected a few times. The chain carries TRBV7-2 and TRBJ2-5; 11 nucleotides match TRBD2. The junction had 9 bases not matched to a gene; V was cut back by 2 bases and J by 4 bases. This CDR3 contains 17 residues. Germline CDR1 is SGHTA and CDR2 is FQGNSA. This chain's CDR3 is CASSLNSGRAVRETQYF. Here the CDR3 DNA reads TGTGCCAGCAGCTTAAATAGCGGGAGGGCCGTGCGAGAGACCCAGTACTTC.